Listed below are T cell receptor beta chains from one sample, sequenced in a study of T cell responses to AZD1222 COVID-19 vaccine. Method: immunoSEQ multiplex PCR; TCRdb's copy keeps in-frame clones and lacks some. The table shows about 100,000 clones, with about 90% occurring only once. This sample comprised peripheral blood, obtained on day 0 of AZD1222 vaccination. The receptors were gathered from an adult in good health. The CDR3 runs from the conserved cysteine through the conserved F or W. A D gene is named only where the DNA matches it firmly. Rows give clone size only sometimes, using once, few, many, or a class for an expanded clone.

clone_size j_call v_call d_call cdr3_nt cdr3_aa
- TRBJ1-4 TRBV5-4 TRBD1 TGTGCCAGCAGACCTGGACAGGGGGCGACTAATGAAAAACTGTTTTTT CASRPGQGATNEKLFF
- TRBJ1-5 TRBV2 - TGTGCCAGCAATGGACAGTCAGGGAATCAGCCCCAGCATTTT CASNGQSGNQPQHF
- TRBJ2-3 TRBV19 TRBD1 TGTGCCAGTTGGGACAGGGGAGGAACAGATACGCAGTATTTT CASWDRGGTDTQYF
- TRBJ2-7 TRBV28 - TGTGCCAGCAGCCTGGGTGGGGACGGAAACTACGAGCAGTACTTC CASSLGGDGNYEQYF
- TRBJ1-5 TRBV28 - TGTGCCAGCACTACTCGGGGGCGTGGGGGCAATCAGCCCCAGCATTTT CASTTRGRGGNQPQHF
once TRBJ2-3 TRBV11-2 - TGTGCCAGGATACGACTCCCACGGTTCAAAGATACGCAGTATTTT CARIRLPRFKDTQYF
- TRBJ1-2 TRBV5-1 - TGCGCCAGCAGCTTGTTAGGGGCGGGTGGCTACACCTTC CASSLLGAGGYTF
- TRBJ2-3 TRBV4-1 TRBD2 TGCGCCAGCAGCCAACGGGGACTAGCGGGAGGGATAGATACGCAGTATTTT CASSQRGLAGGIDTQYF
- TRBJ1-6 TRBV9 TRBD1 TGTGCCAGCAGCGTAGTCAGACGGACAGGGGAATGGCATAATTCACCCCTCCACTTT CASSVVRRTGEWHNSPLHF
- TRBJ2-3 TRBV27 TRBD2 TGTGCCAGCAATCCTAGACTAGCGGGGGGGGATACGCAGTATTTT CASNPRLAGGDTQYF
- TRBJ1-5 TRBV19 - TGTGCCAGTAGTATAGTCAGGGGTAATCAGCCCCAGCATTTT CASSIVRGNQPQHF